This TCR beta chain was documented in a study of shared clonotypes between healthy human individuals. CDR1 and CDR2 from the germline V gene are LGHNA and YSLEER. V gave up 0 bases and J gave up 5 bases, with 8 bases separating them. There are 14 residues in the CDR3. The protocol was immunoSEQ multiplex PCR, while the TCRdb copy is restricted to in-frame clones and leaves out a portion. The repertoire holds some 2.3 million clones, with approximately 95% as singletons. Sequencing was performed on naive CD4+ T cells from PBMCs. Noted subset: CD45RA+ positively selected. The source is a man between 18 and 29 years old in good health. Some clones in this sample may be carry-over from other donors' samples. The chain has TRBV4-3 and TRBJ1-5; D not resolved. The CDR3 nucleotides read TGCGCCAGCAGCCAAGACTCCGGCCATCAGCCCCAGCATTTT. It specifies CASSQDSGHQPQHF.